This is a list of T cell receptor beta chains from one sample in a study of T cells in Graves' hyperthyroidism and ophthalmopathy. TCRdb re-analysed the multiplex PCR reads in MiXCR, keeping a single row per CDR3 protein. The sample has a few hundred thousand distinct CDR3 sequences, roughly an eighth seen once. The sample was blood. These receptors were obtained from a woman between 18 and 29 years old with Graves' hyperthyroidism. Both conserved end residues are part of each CDR3. The D gene is left open where the match is weak. Not every row has a clone size; where given, it reads once, few, many or a size class.

cdr3_aa | cdr3_nt | j_call | clone_size | cdr3_length | v_call | d_call
CSVEKGQGGQYF | TGCAGCGTTGAAAAGGGCCAAGGAGGTCAGTACTTC | TRBJ2-4 | few | 12 | TRBV29-1 | -
CASSPRGEGAAAGEPQHF | TGCGCCAGCAGCCCAAGAGGGGAGGGCGCGGCCGCCGGGGAGCCCCAGCATTTT | TRBJ1-5 | few | 18 | TRBV4-1 | -
CASRSSATNQPQHF | TGTGCCAGCCGCTCTTCCGCGACCAATCAGCCCCAGCATTTT | TRBJ1-5 | - | 14 | TRBV6-1 | -
CASSEDTDNNEQFF | TGTGCCAGCAGCGAGGACACGGATAACAATGAGCAGTTCTTC | TRBJ2-1 | many | 14 | TRBV3-1 | -
CASRWTTAEKLFF | TGTGCCAGCAGGTGGACTACCGCTGAAAAACTGTTTTTT | TRBJ1-4 | many | 13 | TRBV28 | -
CASSSTAGLAREGTDTQYF | TGTGCCAGCAGCAGTACCGCGGGACTAGCGAGGGAAGGCACAGATACGCAGTATTTT | TRBJ2-3 | many | 19 | TRBV7-3 | TRBD2
CASSLQPVSREQYF | TGTGCCAGCAGTTTACAACCTGTGAGTAGAGAGCAGTACTTC | TRBJ2-7 | - | 14 | TRBV27 | -
CASGTGTSGYTGELFF | TGCGCCAGCGGGACCGGGACTAGCGGATACACCGGGGAGCTGTTTTTT | TRBJ2-2 | - | 16 | TRBV10-1 | TRBD2
CASSFNGHTDTQYF | TGTGCCAGCAGCTTTAACGGTCACACAGATACGCAGTATTTT | TRBJ2-3 | once | 14 | TRBV7-2 | -
CATPRSRPGTDTQYF | TGTGCCACCCCGAGAAGTCGACCAGGCACAGATACGCAGTATTTT | TRBJ2-3 | - | 15 | TRBV9 | -
CASTIAGGFNEQFF | TGTGCCAGCACCATAGCGGGAGGATTCAATGAGCAGTTCTTC | TRBJ2-1 | many | 14 | TRBV12-3/TRBV12-4 | TRBD2
CASRGASPNTEAFF | TGTGCCAGCAGAGGGGCTTCTCCGAACACTGAAGCTTTCTTT | TRBJ1-1 | - | 14 | TRBV9 | -
CASSLARGANQPQHF | TGTGCCAGCAGCTTGGCCCGGGGGGCCAATCAGCCCCAGCATTTT | TRBJ1-5 | few | 15 | TRBV5-6 | -
CASSHLRRTGSNYGYTF | TGTGCCAGCAGCCACCTCCGGAGGACAGGGAGTAACTATGGCTACACCTTC | TRBJ1-2 | many | 17 | TRBV14 | TRBD1
CSARTMGLADWQYF | TGCAGTGCTAGGACTATGGGACTAGCGGACTGGCAGTACTTC | TRBJ2-7 | - | 14 | TRBV20-1 | TRBD2
CASSYSRDSGFQFF | TGTGCCAGCAGTTACTCCCGGGACAGCGGTTTTCAGTTCTTC | TRBJ2-1 | many | 14 | TRBV6-6 | TRBD1
CATTSGANVLTF | TGTGCCACCACCTCTGGGGCCAACGTCCTGACTTTC | TRBJ2-6 | - | 12 | TRBV15 | -
CASWRNRNTGELFF | TGTGCCAGCTGGCGTAACAGGAACACCGGGGAGCTGTTTTTT | TRBJ2-2 | - | 14 | TRBV12-3/TRBV12-4 | -
CASSLISGLFSAGYTF | TGCGCCAGCAGCTTGATTTCAGGGCTCTTTTCCGCTGGCTACACCTTC | TRBJ1-2 | - | 16 | TRBV5-1 | -
CASSVTASGSSETQYF | TGTGCCAGCAGTGTAACGGCTAGCGGGAGTAGCGAGACCCAGTACTTC | TRBJ2-5 | many | 16 | TRBV2 | TRBD2
CASSPRTLNEQFF | TGTGCCAGCAGCCCGAGGACCCTCAATGAGCAGTTCTTC | TRBJ2-1 | many | 13 | TRBV13 | -
CASSRTGSGSNYGYTF | TGTGCCAGCAGCCGAACAGGGAGTGGATCAAACTATGGCTACACCTTC | TRBJ1-2 | many | 16 | TRBV27 | -
CASRGADRGTMNTEAFF | TGTGCCAGCAGGGGCGCAGACAGGGGAACGATGAACACTGAAGCTTTCTTT | TRBJ1-1 | - | 17 | TRBV6-1 | TRBD1
CASSIGWGRPGEEKLFF | TGTGCCAGTAGTATCGGTTGGGGACGACCCGGGGAGGAAAAACTGTTTTTT | TRBJ1-4 | few | 17 | TRBV19 | -
CASSGFYSNQPQHF | TGTGCCAGCTCGGGATTTTACAGCAATCAGCCCCAGCATTTT | TRBJ1-5 | many | 14 | TRBV2 | -
CAWSVVSGSEQYF | TGTGCCTGGAGCGTCGTGAGCGGGAGTGAGCAGTACTTC | TRBJ2-7 | many | 13 | TRBV30 | TRBD2
CSARVGAGGTDTQYF | TGCAGTGCTAGGGTCGGGGCGGGGGGCACAGATACGCAGTATTTT | TRBJ2-3 | few | 15 | TRBV20-1 | TRBD2
CASSYYAGGETQYF | TGTGCCAGCAGTTACTACGCGGGAGGGGAGACCCAGTACTTC | TRBJ2-5 | - | 14 | TRBV6-6 | TRBD2
CASSSGLAGLVSYEQYF | TGCGCCAGCAGCTCGGGACTAGCGGGCTTGGTGTCCTACGAGCAGTACTTC | TRBJ2-7 | - | 17 | TRBV5-1 | TRBD2
CASRTEGNTIYF | TGTGCCAGCAGGACAGAGGGAAACACCATATATTTT | TRBJ1-3 | many | 12 | TRBV12-3/TRBV12-4 | -
CSVDTGEETQYF | TGCAGCGTTGATACAGGTGAAGAGACCCAGTACTTC | TRBJ2-5 | - | 12 | TRBV29-1 | -
CATSTGDRGYEAFF | TGTGCCACCAGTACCGGCGACAGGGGATATGAAGCTTTCTTT | TRBJ1-1 | - | 14 | TRBV24-1 | TRBD1
CASSIDGTRNTGELFF | TGTGCCAGCAGCATTGACGGGACTAGAAACACCGGGGAGCTGTTTTTT | TRBJ2-2 | many | 16 | TRBV7-3 | TRBD2
CASSIGDRVLGAFF | TGTGCCAGCAGTATCGGGGACAGGGTCTTAGGAGCTTTCTTT | TRBJ1-1 | - | 14 | TRBV6-1 | TRBD1
CSAEGQRGQPQHF | TGCAGTGCCGAGGGACAGCGCGGCCAGCCCCAGCATTTT | TRBJ1-5 | many | 13 | TRBV20-1 | TRBD1
CASSYSRASGYYEQYF | TGTGCCAGCAGTTACTCGAGGGCTAGCGGCTACTACGAGCAGTACTTC | TRBJ2-7 | few | 16 | TRBV6-6 | TRBD2
CASSFNSNVGEAFF | TGTGCCAGCAGTTTTAACTCGAATGTGGGTGAAGCTTTCTTT | TRBJ1-1 | many | 14 | TRBV28 | -
CASSQTFVRGLAINEQFF | TGTGCCAGCAGCCAAACCTTTGTACGAGGACTAGCGATCAATGAGCAGTTCTTC | TRBJ2-1 | many | 18 | TRBV3-1 | TRBD2
CSAMGRTSGSRETQYF | TGCAGTGCTATGGGGAGGACTAGCGGGAGCAGAGAGACCCAGTACTTC | TRBJ2-5 | many | 16 | TRBV20-1 | TRBD2
CASSQDPGTAPRFF | TGTGCCAGCAGCCAAGATCCTGGGACAGCCCCGCGGTTCTTC | TRBJ2-1 | many | 14 | TRBV3-1 | TRBD1
CASSPTGTSGRGGGDTQYF | TGTGCCAGCAGCCCCACCGGGACTAGCGGGAGAGGGGGCGGGGATACGCAGTATTTT | TRBJ2-3 | - | 19 | TRBV6-1 | TRBD2
CASSLRSSGSPGGNEQFF | TGTGCCAGCAGCTTAAGGTCTAGCGGGAGCCCCGGGGGGAATGAGCAGTTCTTC | TRBJ2-1 | few | 18 | TRBV7-3 | TRBD2
CASREFRGETQYF | TGTGCCAGCAGGGAGTTCCGGGGAGAGACCCAGTACTTC | TRBJ2-5 | many | 13 | TRBV12-3/TRBV12-4 | -
CASSFLTQGVKNIQYF | TGTGCCAGTAGTTTCTTGACCCAGGGGGTCAAAAACATTCAGTACTTC | TRBJ2-4 | - | 16 | TRBV19 | TRBD1
CAWSVLAGYEQYF | TGTGCCTGGAGTGTACTGGCTGGCTACGAGCAGTACTTC | TRBJ2-7 | many | 13 | TRBV30 | -
CASSQTGEDTQYF | TGCGCCAGCAGCCAAACAGGGGAAGATACGCAGTATTTT | TRBJ2-3 | few | 13 | TRBV4-1 | TRBD1
CAWRAGELFF | TGTGCCTGGAGGGCCGGGGAGCTGTTTTTT | TRBJ2-2 | many | 10 | TRBV30 | -
CAWSVRPSGDTGELFF | TGTGCCTGGAGTGTACGCCCCAGCGGCGACACCGGGGAGCTGTTTTTT | TRBJ2-2 | few | 16 | TRBV30 | -
CSARSWRDRGQNTEAFF | TGCAGTGCTAGGTCCTGGCGGGACAGGGGACAGAACACTGAAGCTTTCTTT | TRBJ1-1 | few | 17 | TRBV20-1 | TRBD1
CASSHVGGGANEKPFF | - | TRBJ1-4 | - | 16 | TRBV7-3 | -
CAWSPGSYNEQFF | TGTGCCTGGAGCCCAGGTTCCTACAATGAGCAGTTCTTC | TRBJ2-1 | many | 13 | TRBV30 | -
CASSLRDRVSSTDTQYF | TGTGCCAGCAGCTTAAGGGACAGGGTGTCTAGCACAGATACGCAGTATTTT | TRBJ2-3 | - | 17 | TRBV7-9 | TRBD1
CASAKMNTEAFF | TGTGCCAGCGCTAAGATGAACACTGAAGCTTTCTTT | TRBJ1-1 | few | 12 | TRBV13 | -
CASLRGGGTEAFF | TGTGCCAGCCTTCGGGGAGGAGGCACTGAAGCTTTCTTT | TRBJ1-1 | once | 13 | TRBV10-3 | -
CASSFGAGYEQYF | TGCGCCAGCAGCTTTGGAGCGGGCTACGAGCAGTACTTC | TRBJ2-7 | many | 13 | TRBV5-1 | -
CASSSTQGYNEQFF | TGTGCCAGCAGTTCAACGCAGGGTTACAATGAGCAGTTCTTC | TRBJ2-1 | - | 14 | TRBV6-5 | -
CASSFPTSGRTDAQYF | TGTGCCAGCAGTTTCCCGACTAGCGGGAGAACAGATGCGCAGTATTTT | TRBJ2-3 | - | 16 | TRBV28 | TRBD2
CASGISGLEAFF | TGCGCCAGCGGCATATCGGGTTTGGAAGCTTTCTTT | TRBJ1-1 | many | 12 | TRBV5-1 | -
CASSERTPAVDNEQFF | TGTGCCAGCAGTGAGAGGACCCCCGCAGTGGACAATGAGCAGTTCTTC | TRBJ2-1 | many | 16 | TRBV2 | -
CAWNLQGTYEQYF | TGTGCCTGGAACCTGCAGGGCACCTACGAGCAGTACTTC | TRBJ2-7 | many | 13 | TRBV30 | -